This T cell receptor beta chain was recorded in a study of CD8 T cells in Susac syndrome. RNA totalling roughly 0.5 to 1 ug underwent reverse transcription with random hexamers. One entry per CDR3 protein, called by TCRdb with MiXCR from the immunoSEQ multiplex PCR reads. The profile shows approximately 150,000 distinct CDR3 sequences, 80% to 95% of them singletons. J gave up 7 bases and V 0 bases, and 5 bases lay outside the gene matches. Germline CDR1 and CDR2: LNHNV and YYDKDF (reference sequence). This CDR3 has 14 residues. The receptor was isolated from a human donor in good health. The chain carries TRBV15 and TRBJ1-2, with 7 bases fitting TRBD1. The sequencing sample was made of CD4+ T cells from PBMCs. Written as DNA, the CDR3 is TGTGCCACCAGCAGAGATGGGGGGACAGCTGGCTACACCTTC. Residues: CATSRDGGTAGYTF.